Listed here are 30 T cell receptor beta chains from one sample, sequenced in a study of T-cell memory formation after mild COVID-19. Via MiXCR, TCRdb re-called the 5' RACE reads, giving one row per CDR3 protein. The data hold a few hundred thousand distinct CDR3 sequences, with 20% to 25% observed a single time. The sequenced material came from PBMCs or a T cell subset sorted from them (not recorded which). These receptors originate from a man between 18 and 29 years old who had mild COVID-19 (a few samples of this study predate the infection). Cell type and time point are not known.

The chain has TRBV20-1 and TRBJ2-7, with 8 bases that match TRBD2. Germline V lookup: CDR1 DFQATT, CDR2 SNEGSKA (reference sequence). J was trimmed by 3 bases and V by 6 bases; bases with no gene match: 13. This CDR3 has 15 amino acids. CDR3 DNA sequence: TGCAGTGCAAGTCCCCGTTTAGCGGGGAACTACGAGCAGTACTTC. Encoded protein: CSASPRLAGNYEQYF.

This clonotype was counted a few times. This chain joins TRBV5-1 and TRBJ2-7; 9 positions match TRBD1. The CDR3 runs to 15 residues. V gave up 6 bases and J gave up 4 bases; unmatched junction bases: 11. Germline CDR1 SGHRS, CDR2 YFSETQ. CDR3 DNA: TGCGCCAGCACTGGAGGGGGACAGGGTCGTTACGAGCAGTACTTC. Translating gives CASTGGGQGRYEQYF.

The rearrangement uses TRBV6-2 or TRBV6-3 and TRBJ2-2; D is ambiguous. This CDR3 contains 11 residues. V lost 5 bases to trimming and J lost 9 bases, with 7 bases between them. Germline values: CDR1 MNHEY, CDR2 SVGEGT. The CDR3 coding sequence is TGTGCCAGCAGTCCCTCCTGGGAGCTGTTTTTT. Translated: CASSPSWELFF.

The rearrangement joins TRBV7-3 to TRBJ2-1; 11 positions match TRBD2. Trimming at V came to 5 bases and at J to 10 bases, leaving 4 bases not matched to a gene. CDR1 SGHTA and CDR2 FQGTGA come from the germline V gene. The CDR3 contains 13 residues. The CDR3 sequence is CASSVLAGGEQFF. CDR3 in DNA: TGTGCCAGCAGCGTCCTAGCGGGGGGCGAGCAGTTCTTC.

This clonotype has a handful of counts. This sequence joins TRBV12-3 or TRBV12-4 and TRBJ1-4; 8 bases fit TRBD1. Unmatched junction bases numbered 8, after V lost 3 bases and J lost 5 bases. The CDR3 length is 16 residues. The CDR3 protein is CASSLFGTGTNEKLFF. DNA for the CDR3: TGTGCCAGCAGTTTGTTCGGGACAGGCACAAATGAAAAACTGTTTTTT.

This clonotype was seen more than once but under ten times. V and J are TRBV6-5 and TRBJ2-5; the D is unclear. This CDR3 is built from 14 residues. Germline lookup yields CDR1 MNHEY and CDR2 SVGAGI. With 4 bases removed from V and 5 bases from J, the gap between germline ends came to 14 bases. This CDR3 reads CASSFGSLWETQYF. CDR3 DNA sequence: TGTGCCAGCAGTTTCGGAAGTCTGTGGGAGACCCAGTACTTC.

This clonotype was detected a few times. The CDR3 sequence: CASIPGGLTGELFF. The DNA of the CDR3 is TGTGCCAGCATCCCAGGGGGTCTAACCGGGGAGCTGTTTTTT. This chain links TRBV28 with TRBJ2-2; 7 bases are shared with TRBD1. Germline V gives CDR1 MDHEN, CDR2 SYDVKM. The CDR3 sequence is 14 residues long. V shed 7 bases and J 5 bases; nucleotides not matched to a gene: 7.

There are a few counts of this clonotype. The rearrangement links TRBV10-1 to TRBJ2-3; D possibly uses TRBD1 or TRBD2 (6 bases each). Trimming stripped 0 bases from V and 0 bases from J, with 10 bases between. The V gene's germline CDR1 is WNHNN and CDR2 SYGVQD (reference sequence). This CDR3 comprises 16 residues. CDR3 in DNA: TGCGCCAGCAGTGAGTCTACGGGGGCTAGCACAGATACGCAGTATTTT. Protein: CASSESTGASTDTQYF.

The CDR3 protein is CSVVVGVGELFF. The CDR3, as DNA: TGCAGCGTTGTGGTAGGGGTCGGGGAGCTGTTTTTT. The chain carries TRBV29-1 and TRBJ2-2; a weak D match, TRBD1 (5 bases). Looked up from germline, CDR1 is SQVTM and CDR2 is ANQGSEA. This CDR3 has 12 residues. The V and J ends lost 4 bases and 7 bases respectively, with 10 bases between them.

CDR3 amino acids: CASSPGQLSHEQFF. CDR3 coding DNA: TGTGCCAGCTCCCCGGGACAGTTGTCACATGAGCAGTTCTTC. This chain uses TRBV18 with TRBJ2-1; 7 bases map to TRBD1. Germline V gene data show CDR1 as KGHSH and CDR2 as LQKENI. V gave up 6 bases and J gave up 8 bases; unmatched junction bases: 10. The CDR3 totals 14 residues.

The genes are TRBV12-3 or TRBV12-4 and TRBJ2-5; 10 bases map to TRBD2. J was trimmed by 4 bases and V by 1 base; bases with no gene match: 3. The CDR3 extends over 15 amino acids. The CDR3, as DNA: TGTGCCAGCAGTTTAGGTCTAGCGGGGGTAGAGACCCAGTACTTC. Translating it yields CASSLGLAGVETQYF.

This clonotype was seen only a few times. The chain uses TRBV7-9 and TRBJ2-5; D ambiguous. Germline values: CDR1 SEHNR, CDR2 FQNEAQ (reference sequence). The CDR3 totals 14 residues. Deletions cut 0 bases from V and 5 bases from J, with 10 bases between. DNA for the CDR3: TGTGCCAGCAGCTTAGCTTTGGTTGGCGAGACCCAGTACTTC. Translating gives CASSLALVGETQYF.

This clonotype was seen at least ten times. V is TRBV11-2 and J is TRBJ1-1, with no clear D. This CDR3 is 16 amino acids long. Germline assignment: CDR1 SGHAT and CDR2 FQNNGV. Trimming stripped 5 bases from V and 5 bases from J, with 21 bases between. CDR3 residues: CASSRPEGIGWTEAFF. The CDR3 bases are TGTGCCAGCAGCCGCCCCGAGGGCATTGGTTGGACTGAAGCTTTCTTT.

The CDR3 region has the DNA TGTGCCAGCTCACAGGGGGCTAAAGCTAACTATGGCTACACCTTC. Translated: CASSQGAKANYGYTF. The rearrangement joins TRBV18 to TRBJ1-2, with 7 nucleotides matching TRBD1. CDR1 is KGHSH and CDR2 is LQKENI in the germline V gene. V was pared by 4 bases and J by 0 bases, with 5 bases of the junction left unmatched. This CDR3 is built from 15 residues.

The chain uses TRBV12-3 or TRBV12-4 and TRBJ2-1; tentative D call: TRBD2 (6 bases). CDR3 length equals 12 residues. Trimming shortened V by 6 bases and J by 3 bases, and 6 bases separated the two germline ends. Here the CDR3 DNA reads TGTGCCAGCAGGCGGGGCTACAATGAGCAGTTCTTC. It translates to CASRRGYNEQFF.

This chain joins TRBV6-5 and TRBJ2-5, with D maybe TRBD2 (5 bases). The CDR3 runs to 16 residues. Trimming shortened V by 0 bases and J by 5 bases, and 16 bases separated the two germline ends. CDR1 is MNHEY, CDR2 SVGAGI, per germline. The CDR3 here is CASSYSARAFDETQYF. In nucleotides, the CDR3 is TGTGCCAGCAGTTACTCGGCGCGGGCTTTCGACGAGACCCAGTACTTC.

This rearrangement joins TRBV20-1 to TRBJ1-1, with D tentatively TRBD1 (5 bases). The germline V gene has CDR1 DFQATT and CDR2 SNEGSKA (reference sequence). V was shortened by 6 bases and J by 4 bases, with 18 bases between the two germline ends. The CDR3 has 14 amino acids. The CDR3 reads CSAQGGRAVTEAFF. In DNA form, the CDR3 reads TGCAGTGCCCAGGGCGGCAGGGCAGTCACTGAAGCTTTCTTT.

This sequence joins TRBV29-1 and TRBJ2-5; no definite D call. V lost 2 bases to trimming and J lost 3 bases, with 16 bases between them. The length of the CDR3 is 15 residues. Per germline, CDR1 SQVTM and CDR2 ANQGSEA. The CDR3 bases are TGCAGCGTTGAATGGGCTGGCGATACCAAAGAGACCCAGTACTTC. Its protein product is CSVEWAGDTKETQYF.

This clonotype has just a few counts. The chain has TRBV7-3 and TRBJ2-2; 9 nucleotides line up with TRBD2. CDR1 is SGHTA and CDR2 is FQGTGA in the germline V gene. The CDR3 consists of 16 residues. Trimming at V came to 6 bases and at J to 0 bases, leaving 5 bases not matched to a gene. The CDR3 spells CASRSGGLTNTGELFF. The CDR3 DNA is TGTGCCAGCAGGAGCGGGGGGCTTACGAACACCGGGGAGCTGTTTTTT.

This clonotype appeared a few times. V gene TRBV5-1 combines with J gene TRBJ1-5; 10 bases match TRBD1. Per the germline V gene, CDR1 is SGHRS and CDR2 is YFSETQ. The length of the CDR3 is 15 residues. V lost 4 bases, J lost 4 bases, and 5 bases stayed unmatched. CDR3 protein: CASSKGQGLNQPQHF. The CDR3 DNA sequence: TGCGCCAGCAGCAAGGGACAGGGGCTGAATCAGCCCCAGCATTTT.

This rearrangement joins TRBV7-9 to TRBJ1-1; D is unresolved. The CDR3 is 14 amino acids. V was clipped by 2 bases and J by 3 bases, with 10 bases between them. Germline values: CDR1 SEHNR, CDR2 FQNEAQ (reference sequence). As DNA, the CDR3 is TGTGCCAGCAGCTTAAGGAGTAGGGACACTGAAGCTTTCTTT. This translates into CASSLRSRDTEAFF.

This chain connects TRBV7-2 to TRBJ1-4, with a weak D call TRBD1 (5 bases). Trimming stripped 5 bases from V and 5 bases from J, with 18 bases between. Germline V CDR1 and CDR2: SGHTA, FQGNSA. The CDR3 loop spans 16 amino acids. Written as DNA, the CDR3 is TGTGCCAGCAGCCCTGGGGGGAGCGGAATAAATGAAAAACTGTTTTTT. Translated: CASSPGGSGINEKLFF.

This clonotype was seen only a few times. The V and J genes are TRBV12-3 or TRBV12-4 and TRBJ1-6, with D possibly TRBD1 on 5 matching bases. The CDR3 covers 14 residues. The V and J ends lost 5 bases and 10 bases respectively, with 15 bases between them. The DNA of the CDR3 is TGTGCCAGCAGTCCCCAGGGTTTCGTATCACCCCTCCACTTT. Translation: CASSPQGFVSPLHF.

The chain carries TRBV6-5 and TRBJ2-4, with D tentatively TRBD1 or TRBD2 (5 bases each). In germline, CDR1 is MNHEY, CDR2 SVGAGI. This CDR3 is 16 amino acids long. The CDR3 reads CEIFGASEEAKNIQYF. CDR3 sequence (DNA): TGTGAGATCTTCGGGGCGAGTGAGGAAGCCAAAAACATTCAGTACTTC.

This clonotype was observed a handful of times. The CDR3: CASSQRFVGETQYF. CDR3 nucleotides: TGTGCCAGCAGCCAAAGGTTCGTCGGAGAGACCCAGTACTTC. The chain recombines TRBV7-8 with TRBJ2-5; D is ambiguous. This CDR3 is built from 14 residues. Per the germline V gene, CDR1 is SGHVS and CDR2 is FQNEAQ. With 5 bases removed from V and 4 bases from J, the gap between germline ends came to 14 bases.

The J gene is TRBJ2-2, the V gene TRBV29-1; 12 nucleotides line up with TRBD1. CDR1 SQVTM and CDR2 ANQGSEA come from the germline V gene. This CDR3 comprises 18 residues. The V gene end was trimmed by 6 bases and the J gene end by 4 bases; junction bases not matched to a gene: 15. The CDR3 DNA follows: TGCAGCGTCTCTAGGGGACAGGGGGCGGACATGGGCACCGGGGAGCTGTTTTTT. Amino acid sequence: CSVSRGQGADMGTGELFF.

CDR3 sequence (DNA): TGTGCCAGCAGCCATCTCGAGTGGAACTATGGCTACACCTTC. Protein sequence: CASSHLEWNYGYTF. V is TRBV28 and J is TRBJ1-2; D call uncertain. Germline V lookup: CDR1 MDHEN, CDR2 SYDVKM. Trimming removed 6 bases from V and 2 bases from J, with 13 bases in between. CDR3 length equals 14 residues.

This clonotype has more than one count but fewer than ten. This sequence joins TRBV7-9 and TRBJ2-3; D not certain. V was pared by 7 bases and J by 1 base, with 12 bases between. Germline lookup yields CDR1 SEHNR and CDR2 FQNEAQ (reference sequence). The CDR3 length is 14 residues. The CDR3 region is CASTPTGGTDTQYF. The CDR3 coding sequence is TGTGCCAGCACCCCGACTGGGGGCACAGATACGCAGTATTTT.

This clonotype appeared a few times. The genes are TRBV10-3 and TRBJ2-1; the D gene is possibly TRBD1 (6 bases). The ends were cut back, 6 bases at V and 9 bases at J, with 12 bases in the middle. The CDR3 is 12 residues long. Per germline, CDR1 ENHRY and CDR2 SYGVKD. Written as DNA, the CDR3 is TGTGCCATCAGCTCAGGGGTATCTGAGCAGTTCTTC. This encodes CAISSGVSEQFF.

This clonotype was counted a few times. The chain employs TRBV28 and TRBJ2-7; D possibly corresponds to TRBD2 (6 bases). Germline CDR1 MDHEN, CDR2 SYDVKM. Trimming took off 3 bases at V and 2 bases at J, with 8 bases between the two ends. The CDR3 sequence is 13 residues long. The CDR3 DNA follows: TGTGCCAGCAGTTTTCGGGAGCCCTACGAGCAGTACGTC. Translation: CASSFREPYEQYV.